The next 24 T cell receptor beta chains were all read from a single sample in a study of blood T cell repertoires in COVID-19. Using immunoSEQ multiplex PCR, the repertoire was profiled, and TCRdb retains in-frame clones only, with some absent. The sample has about 86,000 clones, roughly 80% seen once. Material: peripheral blood. The receptors shown here come from a man in his fifties with acute or convalescent COVID-19.

The chain couples TRBV6-5 to TRBJ2-1; D ambiguous. The CDR3 consists of 13 residues. CDR1 is MNHEY, CDR2 SVGAGI, per germline. V was clipped by 4 bases and J by 3 bases, with 7 bases between them. CDR3 residues: CASSLTFYNEQFF. In DNA, the CDR3 is TGTGCCAGCAGTTTGACTTTCTACAATGAGCAGTTCTTC.

V gene TRBV5-5 combines with J gene TRBJ2-3; TRBD2 might be the D (5 bases). CDR1 is SGHKS and CDR2 is YYEKEE in the germline V gene (reference sequence). The CDR3 length is 14 residues. V dropped 1 base and J dropped 2 bases, with 8 bases sitting between them. The CDR3 coding sequence is TGTGCCAGCAGCTTGTGGACTCTCACAGATACGCAGTATTTT. Translating it yields CASSLWTLTDTQYF.

The chain has TRBV27 and TRBJ2-3; a possible D gene is TRBD2 (5 bases). Trimming took off 3 bases at V and 2 bases at J, with 9 bases between the two ends. This CDR3 region has 14 residues. Germline assignment: CDR1 MNHEY and CDR2 SMNVEV (reference sequence). The CDR3 DNA sequence: TGTGCCAGCAGTTTCCGACTACCCACAGATACGCAGTATTTT. Its translation is CASSFRLPTDTQYF.

This clone came up once. The V gene is TRBV24-1, the J gene TRBJ2-5; D might be TRBD1 (6 bases). CDR1 and CDR2 from the germline V gene are KGHDR and SFDVKD. V lost 5 bases to trimming and J lost 5 bases, with 14 bases between them. The CDR3 consists of 14 residues. Here the CDR3 DNA reads TGTGCCACCAGTGGATCGACAGGCGGGGAGACCCAGTACTTC. Translation: CATSGSTGGETQYF.

This chain links TRBV9 with TRBJ2-2, with a weak D call TRBD2 (5 bases). The CDR3 has 16 amino acids. Germline CDR1 and CDR2: SGDLS and YYNGEE. V was clipped by 0 bases and J by 3 bases, with 12 bases between them. The CDR3 loop is CASSVGASSYTGELFF. CDR3 nucleotides: TGTGCCAGCAGCGTAGGGGCTAGCTCATACACCGGGGAGCTGTTTTTT.

The chain links TRBV14 to TRBJ2-3; TRBD2 matches 7 bases. V trimming: 4 bases; J trimming: 3 bases; junction bases outside the gene matches: 4. The V gene's germline CDR1 is SGHDN and CDR2 FVKESK. There are 14 residues in the CDR3. The DNA for the CDR3 is TGTGCCAGCAGCCCTAGCGGAGTTACAGATACGCAGTATTTT. It codes for CASSPSGVTDTQYF.

The chain employs TRBV28 and TRBJ2-5, with D uncertain. The CDR3 has 14 amino acids. V was trimmed by 3 bases and J by 0 bases, leaving 8 bases between them. From germline, CDR1 is MDHEN and CDR2 SYDVKM. CDR3 bases: TGTGCCAGCAGTTTCACACCGTACCAAGAGACCCAGTACTTC. As protein: CASSFTPYQETQYF.

The chain is built from TRBV14 and TRBJ2-5, with a possible D match to TRBD2 (6 bases). The CDR3 length is 13 residues. V lost 4 bases to trimming and J lost 0 bases, with 6 bases between them. The germline CDR1 and CDR2 sequences are SGHDN and FVKESK. CDR3 protein: CASSRDYQETQYF. The CDR3 DNA reads as TGTGCCAGCAGCCGGGACTACCAAGAGACCCAGTACTTC.

The chain uses TRBV11-1 and TRBJ2-3; D gene ambiguous. Deletions cut 3 bases from V and 2 bases from J, with 3 bases between. This CDR3 region has 12 residues. Germline V gene data show CDR1 as SGHAT and CDR2 as FQDESV (reference sequence). The CDR3 is CASSFITDTQYF. CDR3 in DNA: TGTGCCAGCAGCTTTATCACAGATACGCAGTATTTT.

The chain links TRBV7-6 to TRBJ2-5, with D possibly TRBD1 on 5 matching bases. The CDR3 contains 14 residues. Trimming removed 4 bases from V and 2 bases from J, with 11 bases in between. Germline-derived CDR1 and CDR2 are SGHVS and FNYEAQ. In DNA form, the CDR3 reads TGTGCCAGCAGCTCCCTAGGGGTTCAAGAGACCCAGTACTTC. Its protein is CASSSLGVQETQYF.

This clone occurred a few times. This rearrangement joins TRBV19 to TRBJ2-7; 9 bases align to TRBD2. This CDR3 has 16 amino acids. Per germline, CDR1 LNHDA and CDR2 SQIVND (reference sequence). J was trimmed by 0 bases and V by 4 bases; bases with no gene match: 7. This CDR3 reads CASSTPTSGSSYEQYF. The DNA of the CDR3 is TGTGCCAGTAGTACTCCGACTAGCGGAAGCTCCTACGAGCAGTACTTC.

The chain is built from TRBV3-1 (or the pseudogene TRBV3-2) and TRBJ2-7; 7 positions match TRBD1. The CDR3 contains 16 residues. The V and J ends lost 0 bases and 3 bases, in that order; junction bases with no gene match: 8. Germline V gene sequence: CDR1 LGHDT, CDR2 YNNKEL (reference sequence). The CDR3 loop reads CASSQDPRQGFYEQYF. CDR3 sequence (DNA): TGTGCCAGCAGCCAAGATCCTAGACAGGGATTCTACGAGCAGTACTTC.

The chain carries TRBV6-5 and TRBJ1-5; D might be TRBD1 (6 bases). This CDR3 is 14 amino acids long. Trimming stripped 4 bases from V and 5 bases from J, with 12 bases between. CDR1 MNHEY and CDR2 SVGAGI come from the germline V gene. CDR3 nucleotides: TGTGCCAGCAGTTGGGGGCCCAGGGATCAGCCCCAGCATTTT. Encoded protein: CASSWGPRDQPQHF.

This clone was recorded a few times. The J gene is TRBJ1-2, the V gene TRBV11-1; TRBD1 is a possible D gene (5 bases). With 5 bases removed from V and 3 bases from J, the gap between germline ends came to 13 bases. Per germline, CDR1 SGHAT and CDR2 FQDESV (reference sequence). The CDR3 has 14 residues. CDR3 loop: CASSLGDFHYGYTF. The CDR3 region has the DNA TGTGCCAGCAGCCTAGGGGACTTCCACTATGGCTACACCTTC.

The genes are TRBV5-1 and TRBJ2-7; 12 bases line up with TRBD2. V shed 0 bases, J shed 0 bases, and the junction held 1 base outside the gene matches. CDR3 size: 16 residues. Looked up from germline, CDR1 is SGHRS and CDR2 is YFSETQ. The chain's CDR3 is CASSLGTSGNSYEQYF. The CDR3 DNA reads TGCGCCAGCAGCTTGGGGACTAGCGGGAACTCCTACGAGCAGTACTTC. Variable domain in full (rest from reference TRBV5-1 and TRBJ2-7): KAGVTQTPRYLIKTRGQQVTLSCSPISGHRSVSWYQQTPGQGLQFLFEYFSETQRNKGNFPGRFSGRQFSNSRSEMNVSTLELGDSALYLCASSLGTSGNSYEQYFGPGTRLTVT.

In DNA, the CDR3 is TGTGCCAGCAGCCTTGGGACTAGCGGAACCTACAATGAGCAGTTCTTC. As protein: CASSLGTSGTYNEQFF. The rearrangement uses TRBV7-2 and TRBJ2-1; TRBD2 matches 11 bases. From germline, CDR1 is SGHTA and CDR2 FQGNSA. The CDR3 covers 16 residues. J was trimmed by 2 bases and V by 5 bases; bases with no gene match: 5.

This chain links TRBV29-1 with TRBJ2-5; 13 bases match TRBD2. CDR1 is SQVTM and CDR2 is ANQGSEA in the germline V gene. CDR3 length: 16 amino acids. The ends lost 3 bases at V and 5 bases at J; junction bases unmatched: 9. The CDR3 spells CSVDDTSGGAGETQYF. The CDR3, as DNA: TGCAGCGTTGACGACACTAGCGGGGGGGCCGGCGAGACCCAGTACTTC.

The CDR3 bases are TGTGCCAGTGAATATGCGGGACGGGGAGCCGGTACGCAGTATTTT. Its translation is CASEYAGRGAGTQYF. The rearrangement links TRBV2 to TRBJ2-3; D may be TRBD2 (6 bases). V lost 9 bases and J lost 8, with 24 bases in between. Germline loops: CDR1 SNHLY, CDR2 FYNNEI. This CDR3 comprises 15 residues. The whole variable domain, remainder taken from reference TRBV2 and TRBJ2-3, is EPEVTQTPSHQVTQMGQEVILRCVPISNHLYFYWYRQILGQKVEFLVSFYNNEISEKSEIFDDQFSVERPDGSNFTLKIRSTKLEDSAMYFCASEYAGRGAGTQYFGPGTRLTVL.

This chain joins TRBV5-8 and TRBJ1-5, with D unclear. The CDR3 extends over 13 amino acids. V was cut by 7 bases and J by 4 bases, with 12 bases left in between. Germline loops: CDR1 SGHTS, CDR2 YDEGEE. CDR3 in DNA: TGTGCCAGCCAGGCAGGCTATAATCAGCCCCAGCATTTT. This codes for CASQAGYNQPQHF.

This sequence joins TRBV14 and TRBJ2-3; 9 bases are shared with TRBD2. The ends lost 3 bases at V and 5 bases at J; junction bases unmatched: 9. This CDR3 spans 16 amino acids. CDR1 and CDR2 from the germline V gene are SGHDN and FVKESK. As DNA, the CDR3 is TGTGCCAGCAGCCACCCGGGACTAGCATCCCGAGATACGCAGTATTTT. Its translation is CASSHPGLASRDTQYF.

The chain is built from TRBV9 and TRBJ1-2; D uncertain. The CDR3 totals 13 residues. Per the germline V gene, CDR1 is SGDLS and CDR2 is YYNGEE. V gave up 0 bases and J gave up 7 bases, with 10 bases separating them. The CDR3 DNA follows: TGTGCCAGCAGCGTAGGATCGGAGTTTGGCTACACCTTC. Amino acid sequence: CASSVGSEFGYTF.

This clone was seen a single time. CDR3 region: CASSLRDSSPLHF. CDR3 nucleotides: TGTGCCAGCAGCCTCCGGGACAGTTCACCCCTCCACTTT. This rearrangement joins TRBV11-3 to TRBJ1-6; 7 nucleotides agree with TRBD1. Per the germline V gene, CDR1 is SGHNT and CDR2 is YENEEA. The CDR3 has 13 residues. J was trimmed by 9 bases and V by 5 bases; bases with no gene match: 4.

The chain combines TRBV4-3 with TRBJ1-2; D is possibly TRBD1 (6 bases). Germline V CDR1 and CDR2: LGHNA, YSLEER. CDR3 size: 14 residues. The V end lost 4 bases, the J end lost 7 bases, and 16 bases lay between the germline ends. DNA for the CDR3: TGCGCCAGCAGCCTAGGACTGAGGGACACTGGCTACACCTTC. This gives the protein CASSLGLRDTGYTF.

The J gene is TRBJ2-1, the V gene TRBV20-1; the match to TRBD2 covers 9 bases. The CDR3 length is 13 residues. Germline V lookup: CDR1 DFQATT, CDR2 SNEGSKA (reference sequence). V lost 3 bases and J lost 13; bases outside the gene matches: 10. The CDR3: CSASGLAGREQFF. The CDR3 DNA reads as TGCAGTGCTAGTGGCCTAGCGGGAAGGGAACAGTTCTTC.